The clone carrying this T cell receptor beta chain was seen only a few times. Antigen specificity is unknown. Losses at the gene ends were 4 bases for V and 3 bases for J; bases not matched to a gene: 5. The CDR3 is made up of 15 amino acids. The germline V gene has CDR1 SGDLS and CDR2 YYNGEE. Template material for amplifying TCR beta CDR3 regions consisted of RNA transcripts. Initially, a first-round RT-PCR of the TCR CDR3 employed the HTBI primer set. TCRdb ran MiXCR on the multiplex PCR reads and lists one entry per CDR3 protein. Among over 450,000 distinct CDR3 sequences listed, over 15% were seen once. This entry comes from a study of T cells in Graves' hyperthyroidism and ophthalmopathy. About the study: Any treatment followed the collection of peripheral blood at initial diagnosis.

General observations from the study: Median prediction lead before ophthalmopathy onset was 6.5 months with the model.

Uncontrolled infection, other autoimmune disease, pregnancy or lactation disqualified patients from enrolment. This clonotype originated in a woman younger than 35 with Graves' ophthalmopathy. The sample comprised blood. V gene TRBV9 combines with J gene TRBJ2-1; 9 nucleotides agree with TRBD1. The CDR3 loop is CASSPGQGDYNEQFF. DNA of the CDR3: TGTGCCAGCAGCCCGGGACAGGGCGACTACAATGAGCAGTTCTTC.